This T cell receptor (beta chain) was captured by sequencing in a study of shared clonotypes between healthy human individuals. Study-level results: Roughly 5% of naive CD4 clonotypes were shared across a handful of donors.

Produced via immunoSEQ multiplex PCR; TCRdb's table is partial and in-frame only. Here the sample spans under 2.5 million clones, around 92% being singletons. A word on this clone: Its target is not known.

Sequencing used naive CD4+ T cells from PBMCs. Subset denoted: CD45RA+ positively selected. This clonotype was sampled from a young man in good health. Some clones in this sample may be carry-over from other donors' samples.

CDR3 region: CASTERGYGYTF. CDR3 DNA: TGTGCCAGCACCGAGAGAGGCTATGGCTACACCTTC. The V gene is TRBV28, the J gene TRBJ1-2; no definite D call. The germline V and J ends were trimmed by 7 bases and 4 bases, with 10 bases remaining between them. The CDR3 has 12 amino acids. CDR1 and CDR2 (germline): MDHEN, SYDVKM.